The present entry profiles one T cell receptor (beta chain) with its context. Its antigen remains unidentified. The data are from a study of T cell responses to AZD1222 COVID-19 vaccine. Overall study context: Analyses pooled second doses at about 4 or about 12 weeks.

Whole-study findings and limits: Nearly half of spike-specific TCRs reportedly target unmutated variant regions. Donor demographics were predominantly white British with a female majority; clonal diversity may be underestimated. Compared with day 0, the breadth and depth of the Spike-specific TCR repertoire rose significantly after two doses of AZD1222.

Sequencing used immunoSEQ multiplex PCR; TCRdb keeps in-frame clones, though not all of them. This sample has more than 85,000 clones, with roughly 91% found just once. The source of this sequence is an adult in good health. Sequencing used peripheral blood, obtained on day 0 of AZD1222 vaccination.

CDR3 residues: CATSRPPGGLGGSDTIYF. Written as DNA, the CDR3 is TGTGCCACCAGCAGGCCCCCAGGGGGGTTGGGTGGGAGTGACACCATATATTTT. This chain joins TRBV15 and TRBJ1-3, with 7 bases identical to TRBD1. Germline-derived CDR1 and CDR2 are LNHNV and YYDKDF (reference sequence). CDR3 length: 18 residues. V gave up 3 bases and J gave up 8 bases; unmatched junction bases: 19. Full variable domain (outside the CDR3, taken from reference TRBV15 and TRBJ1-3): DAMVIQNPRYQVTQFGKPVTLSCSQTLNHNVMYWYQQKSSQAPKLLFHYYDKDFNNEADTPDNFQSRRPNTSFCFLDIRSPGLGDTAMYLCATSRPPGGLGGSDTIYFGEGSWLTVV.